Below, 29 T cell receptor beta chains from the same sample are listed, as sequenced in a study of blood T cell repertoires in COVID-19. Using immunoSEQ multiplex PCR, the repertoire was profiled, and TCRdb retains in-frame clones only, with some absent. The sample lists over 120,000 clones, around 81% seen once, with around 8.2% in the top ten. The sequencing sample was made of peripheral blood. The receptor set was obtained from a human donor in a cohort sampled during active COVID-19.

J is TRBJ2-7 and V is TRBV18; TRBD2 matches at 12 bases. Germline values: CDR1 KGHSH, CDR2 LQKENI. V trimming: 2 bases; J trimming: 0 bases; junction bases outside the gene matches: 8. The CDR3 runs to 18 residues. CDR3 sequence (DNA): TGTGCCAGCTCACCAACTCTAGCGGGAGGGCCCTCCTCCTACGAGCAGTACTTC. It encodes CASSPTLAGGPSSYEQYF. Full variable domain (outside the CDR3, taken from reference TRBV18 and TRBJ2-7): NAGVMQNPRHLVRRRGQEARLRCSPMKGHSHVYWYRQLPEEGLKFMVYLQKENIIDESGMPKERFSAEFPKEGPSILRIQQVVRGDSAAYFCASSPTLAGGPSSYEQYFGPGTRLTVT.

This chain joins TRBV6-5 and TRBJ2-7; 7 nucleotides match TRBD2. The trim removed 0 bases at V and 1 base at J, leaving 6 bases unmatched. CDR1 is MNHEY, CDR2 SVGAGI, per germline. CDR3 length equals 16 residues. The CDR3 region is CASSYSGTIPSYEQYF. Here the CDR3 DNA reads TGTGCCAGCAGTTACTCCGGGACTATCCCATCCTACGAGCAGTACTTC.

The CDR3 region has the DNA TGTGCCAGCAGCTTGGGAGGACAGTCCGGGACTAGATCCTACGAGCAGTACTTC. Translated: CASSLGGQSGTRSYEQYF. This chain links TRBV5-5 with TRBJ2-7; 8 bases are a match to TRBD2. CDR1 SGHKS and CDR2 YYEKEE come from the germline V gene (reference sequence). V shed 0 bases and J 1 base; nucleotides not matched to a gene: 12. The CDR3 extends over 18 amino acids.

The chain has TRBV6-6 and TRBJ1-6, with 7 bases fitting TRBD1. The CDR3 extends over 15 amino acids. CDR1 and CDR2 (germline): MNHNY, SVGAGI (reference sequence). Losses at the gene ends were 6 bases for V and 6 bases for J; bases not matched to a gene: 8. The CDR3 protein is CASSSPGQSNSPLHF. The CDR3 DNA reads as TGTGCCAGCAGCTCCCCGGGACAGTCTAATTCACCCCTCCACTTT.

The chain joins TRBV5-1 to TRBJ2-3; 7 bases line up with TRBD2. The CDR3 runs to 15 residues. J was trimmed by 1 base and V by 6 bases; bases with no gene match: 8. The germline gives CDR1 SGHRS, CDR2 YFSETQ. The CDR3 coding sequence is TGCGCCAGCACTGGCGGGAGAGGGGGCACAGATACGCAGTATTTT. It translates to CASTGGRGGTDTQYF. Combining the CDR3 with reference TRBV5-1 and TRBJ2-3 gives the whole variable domain KAGVTQTPRYLIKTRGQQVTLSCSPISGHRSVSWYQQTPGQGLQFLFEYFSETQRNKGNFPGRFSGRQFSNSRSEMNVSTLELGDSALYLCASTGGRGGTDTQYFGPGTRLTVL.

This clone was seen a handful of times. The V and J genes are TRBV7-9 and TRBJ1-4; 11 bases are a match to TRBD1. This CDR3 has 15 residues. Germline-derived CDR1 and CDR2 are SEHNR and FQNEAQ (reference sequence). Trimming took 4 bases from V and 6 from J; bases not matched to a gene: 4. CDR3 region: CASSSRTGGYEKLFF. The CDR3 DNA reads TGTGCCAGCAGCTCCCGGACAGGGGGCTATGAAAAACTGTTTTTT.

The CDR3 DNA follows: TGTGCCAGCAGCGAAACTAGCGGGTTGGGCCGAACTTCCTACAATGAGCAGTTCTTC. As protein: CASSETSGLGRTSYNEQFF. The chain joins TRBV7-3 to TRBJ2-1; the match to TRBD2 covers 9 bases. Trimming at V came to 5 bases and at J to 1 base, leaving 15 bases not matched to a gene. The CDR3 loop spans 19 amino acids. Germline V gene lookup returns CDR1 SGHTA and CDR2 FQGTGA.

The chain combines TRBV5-4 with TRBJ1-4; 9 nucleotides match TRBD1. CDR3 length: 15 amino acids. Germline V gene lookup returns CDR1 SGHNT and CDR2 YYREEE (reference sequence). V dropped 2 bases and J dropped 5; count of bases not matched to a gene: 4. The CDR3 DNA follows: TGTGCCAGCAGCTTATTAGGACAGGGGAATGAAAAACTGTTTTTT. This translates into CASSLLGQGNEKLFF. The whole variable domain, filled in from reference TRBV5-4 and TRBJ1-4, reads ETGVTQSPTHLIKTRGQQVTLRCSSQSGHNTVSWYQQALGQGPQFIFQYYREEENGRGNFPPRFSGLQFPNYSSELNVNALELDDSALYLCASSLLGQGNEKLFFGSGTQLSVL.

The chain carries TRBV7-3 and TRBJ2-5; 7 bases are a match to TRBD2. Germline trimming cut 5 bases from V and 4 bases from J; bases unmatched to any gene: 10. CDR1 and CDR2 from the germline V gene are SGHTA and FQGTGA. The CDR3 runs 15 residues. In DNA form, the CDR3 reads TGTGCCAGCAGCCCGCGCGGGAGCCAGAGAGAGACCCAGTACTTC. It translates to CASSPRGSQRETQYF.

This sequence joins TRBV6-2 or TRBV6-3 and TRBJ2-3, with 8 bases matching TRBD2. The CDR3 extends over 15 amino acids. With 5 bases clipped from V and 4 bases from J, the junction kept 8 bases outside the gene matches. Per the germline V gene, CDR1 is MNHEY and CDR2 is SVGEGT. CDR3 sequence: CASSKSGTRADTQYF. CDR3 coding DNA: TGTGCCAGCAGTAAGTCCGGGACTAGGGCAGATACGCAGTATTTT.

Of note for this clone: At one boundary the junction diverges from the germline segment, which might be a read error. The chain joins TRBV5-4 to TRBJ2-2; 9 bases line up with TRBD2. The CDR3 is made up of 19 amino acids. Germline V CDR1 and CDR2: SGHNT, YYREEE (reference sequence). CDR3 sequence reads: CVSSLGGGRALPNTGELFF. The CDR3 DNA reads TGTGTCAGCAGCTTGGGGGGCGGGAGGGCCCTGCCGAACACCGGGGAGCTGTTTTTT.

This clone showed up just a few times. CDR3 sequence: CASSLLVVAGGYEQYF. The DNA of the CDR3 is TGTGCCAGCAGCTTGTTGGTGGTAGCGGGAGGCTACGAGCAGTACTTC. V usage is TRBV5-5 and J usage is TRBJ2-7; 10 bases line up with TRBD2. There are 16 residues in the CDR3. Germline-derived CDR1 and CDR2 are SGHKS and YYEKEE (reference sequence). V dropped 1 base and J dropped 3; count of bases not matched to a gene: 7.

This chain connects TRBV6-5 to TRBJ2-7; D might be TRBD1 (6 bases). With 0 bases removed from V and 3 bases from J, the gap between germline ends came to 9 bases. The CDR3 consists of 14 residues. Germline CDR1 and CDR2: MNHEY and SVGAGI. CDR3 in DNA: TGTGCCAGCAGTTACTCGGACAGTCTCTACGAGCAGTACTTC. It is translated as CASSYSDSLYEQYF.

This sequence joins TRBV28 and TRBJ1-1; 7 bases line up with TRBD1. The junction had 4 bases not matched to a gene; V was cut back by 2 bases and J by 1 base. Germline V gene sequence: CDR1 MDHEN, CDR2 SYDVKM. The CDR3 is 15 amino acids. CDR3 sequence: CASSLLTGRNTEAFF. DNA of the CDR3: TGTGCCAGCAGTTTACTGACAGGGAGGAACACTGAAGCTTTCTTT.

In its sample, this clone was seen once. CDR3 DNA sequence: TGTGCCAGCAGCCAAGATTTTGGACTAGCTCTCGTGCAGTACTTC. Translating gives CASSQDFGLALVQYF. This chain connects TRBV4-2 to TRBJ2-7, with 8 nucleotides matching TRBD2. The CDR3 is made up of 15 amino acids. V lost 0 bases to trimming and J lost 9 bases; unmatched junction nucleotides: 10. The germline V gene has CDR1 LGHNA and CDR2 YNFKEQ.

The chain recombines TRBV6-6 with TRBJ2-2; TRBD1 might be the D (5 bases). Trimming shortened V by 5 bases and J by 0 bases, and 10 bases separated the two germline ends. The length of the CDR3 is 15 residues. Per germline, CDR1 MNHNY and CDR2 SVGAGI (reference sequence). The chain's CDR3 is CASSQTDSNTGELFF. The DNA for the CDR3 is TGTGCCAGCAGTCAGACAGACTCGAACACCGGGGAGCTGTTTTTT.

The chain carries TRBV7-2 and TRBJ2-3, with TRBD1 matching over 7 bases. Looked up from germline, CDR1 is SGHTA and CDR2 is FQGNSA. Losses at the gene ends were 5 bases for V and 2 bases for J; bases not matched to a gene: 4. The CDR3 runs to 14 residues. The CDR3 DNA reads TGTGCCAGCAGCATACAGGGGCACACAGATACGCAGTATTTT. Translation: CASSIQGHTDTQYF.

The chain joins TRBV5-1 to TRBJ2-5; no clear D gene. CDR3 length: 14 residues. Germline-derived CDR1 and CDR2 are SGHRS and YFSETQ. V lost 0 bases, J lost 2 bases, and 8 bases lay in between. The CDR3 DNA follows: TGCGCCAGCAGCTTGGGTCAGGTTCAAGAGACCCAGTACTTC. Protein: CASSLGQVQETQYF.

This chain links TRBV5-1 with TRBJ2-7; D might be TRBD1 (5 bases). This CDR3 spans 13 amino acids. Per the germline V gene, CDR1 is SGHRS and CDR2 is YFSETQ. V dropped 5 bases and J dropped 5 bases, with 14 bases sitting between them. The CDR3 DNA reads TGCGCCAGCAGTATGGGCAGGGCGAACGAGCAGTACTTC. The encoded protein is CASSMGRANEQYF.

This chain uses TRBV5-4 with TRBJ2-7; D is uncertain. Germline V gives CDR1 SGHNT, CDR2 YYREEE (reference sequence). The V gene lost 3 bases and the J gene lost 1 base, with 8 bases spanning the gap. The CDR3 covers 13 residues. CDR3 loop: CASSSKTSYEQYF. As DNA, the CDR3 is TGTGCCAGCAGCTCTAAAACGTCCTACGAGCAGTACTTC. Variable domain in full (rest from reference TRBV5-4 and TRBJ2-7): ETGVTQSPTHLIKTRGQQVTLRCSSQSGHNTVSWYQQALGQGPQFIFQYYREEENGRGNFPPRFSGLQFPNYSSELNVNALELDDSALYLCASSSKTSYEQYFGPGTRLTVT.

CDR3 region: CASSLGGVTEAFF. DNA of the CDR3: TGTGCCAGCAGCTTAGGGGGGGTGACTGAAGCTTTCTTT. V and J are TRBV7-6 and TRBJ1-1, with D possibly TRBD1 on 5 matching bases. The CDR3 has 13 residues. The germline V gene encodes CDR1 SGHVS and CDR2 FNYEAQ. V gave up 1 base and J gave up 5 bases, with 8 bases separating them.

The J gene is TRBJ2-7, the V gene TRBV4-2, with a possible D match to TRBD1 (5 bases). Germline V gives CDR1 LGHNA, CDR2 YNFKEQ. There are 15 residues in the CDR3. Trimming removed 3 bases from V and 8 bases from J, with 20 bases in between. The CDR3, as DNA: TGTGCCAGCAGCCATGGTCTTCTAGGGGCAGCTCAGCAGTACTTC. Translation: CASSHGLLGAAQQYF.

The gene calls are TRBV19 and TRBJ2-1; TRBD2 matches at 8 bases. The germline CDR1 and CDR2 sequences are LNHDA and SQIVND (reference sequence). The CDR3 spans 15 residues. V was clipped by 7 bases and J by 9 bases; unmatched bases: 14. The CDR3 reads CASTPGLDLWGEQFF. The CDR3 coding sequence is TGTGCCAGTACACCGGGACTAGATCTTTGGGGTGAGCAGTTCTTC.

CDR3 nucleotide sequence: TGTGCCAGCAGTTATACCCGACAGGGGGCTTACGAGCAGTACTTC. Translated: CASSYTRQGAYEQYF. The chain joins TRBV6-5 to TRBJ2-7; 10 bases match TRBD1. Germline V gives CDR1 MNHEY, CDR2 SVGAGI. After removal of 3 bases from V and 4 bases from J, the junction contained 6 bases not matched to a gene. The CDR3 is made up of 15 amino acids.

Written as DNA, the CDR3 is TGCGCCAGCAGTCTCACATACACAGATACGCAGTATTTT. Its translation: CASSLTYTDTQYF. The genes are TRBV4-1 and TRBJ2-3; no firm D call. In germline, CDR1 is MGHRA, CDR2 YSYEKL. This CDR3 region has 13 residues. Trimming took off 6 bases at V and 2 bases at J, with 9 bases between the two ends.

The chain links TRBV7-6 to TRBJ1-1; 9 nucleotides match TRBD1. J gave up 1 base and V 0 bases, and 3 bases lay outside the gene matches. The CDR3 has 16 residues. Germline V gene lookup returns CDR1 SGHVS and CDR2 FNYEAQ. The CDR3 DNA follows: TGTGCCAGCAGCTTAGCGGCGGGACAGGGGAACACTGAAGCTTTCTTT. Protein: CASSLAAGQGNTEAFF.

The CDR3 DNA reads as TGTGCCAGCAAGGAACGGGGTCACGAGCAGTACTTC. Translated, it gives CASKERGHEQYF. This chain joins TRBV27 and TRBJ2-7; a possible D gene is TRBD2 (5 bases). Germline V gene lookup returns CDR1 MNHEY and CDR2 SMNVEV (reference sequence). V shed 7 bases and J shed 5 bases, with 12 bases lying between them. This CDR3 spans 12 amino acids.

The chain joins TRBV9 to TRBJ2-7; D ambiguous. This CDR3 comprises 12 residues. Germline CDR1 is SGDLS and CDR2 is YYNGEE. V was shortened by 4 bases and J by 7 bases, with 12 bases between the two germline ends. CDR3 sequence (DNA): TGTGCCAGCAGCTCCCAAGAGAAGGAGCAGTACTTC. It encodes CASSSQEKEQYF.

This clone was counted a single time. The chain joins TRBV18 to TRBJ1-1; the D is unclear. The V end lost 3 bases, the J end lost 1 base, and 6 bases lay between the germline ends. Germline-derived CDR1 and CDR2 are KGHSH and LQKENI. The CDR3 has 13 amino acids. In DNA, the CDR3 is TGTGCCAGCTCACCGGCTCAGAACACTGAAGCTTTCTTT. This encodes CASSPAQNTEAFF. Supplemented by reference TRBV18 and TRBJ1-1, the full variable domain reads NAGVMQNPRHLVRRRGQEARLRCSPMKGHSHVYWYRQLPEEGLKFMVYLQKENIIDESGMPKERFSAEFPKEGPSILRIQQVVRGDSAAYFCASSPAQNTEAFFGQGTRLTVV.